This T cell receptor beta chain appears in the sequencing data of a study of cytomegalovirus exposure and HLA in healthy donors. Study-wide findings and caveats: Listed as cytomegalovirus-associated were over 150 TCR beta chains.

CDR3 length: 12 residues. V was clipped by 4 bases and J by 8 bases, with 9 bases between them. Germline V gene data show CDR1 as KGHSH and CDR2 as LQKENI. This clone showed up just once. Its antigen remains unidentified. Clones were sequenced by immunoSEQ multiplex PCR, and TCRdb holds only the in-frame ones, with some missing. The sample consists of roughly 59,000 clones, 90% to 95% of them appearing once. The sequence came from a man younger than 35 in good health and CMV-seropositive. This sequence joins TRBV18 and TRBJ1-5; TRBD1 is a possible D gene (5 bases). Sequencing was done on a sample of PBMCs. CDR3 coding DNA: TGTGCCAGCTCACGACTAGGGGAGCCCCAGCATTTT. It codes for CASSRLGEPQHF.